The 15 T cell receptor beta chains in this list originate from one sample, sequenced in a study of blood T cell repertoires in COVID-19. The method was immunoSEQ multiplex PCR; TCRdb's version includes in-frame clones alone and lacks a portion of them. In the table there are about 70,000 clones, 60% to 85% of which are singletons. Sequenced sample: peripheral blood. The receptors originated from a human donor in a cohort sampled during active COVID-19.

The CDR3 DNA reads as TGTGCCAGCAGTACGGACAGGGTGGGAAATCAGCCCCAGCATTTT. Its protein is CASSTDRVGNQPQHF. The rearrangement joins TRBV28 to TRBJ1-5; 8 bases match TRBD1. The CDR3 spans 15 residues. The ends lost 5 bases at V and 4 bases at J; junction bases unmatched: 7. The V gene's germline CDR1 is MDHEN and CDR2 SYDVKM.

This chain joins TRBV18 and TRBJ2-2; D is undetermined. The V end was cut by 3 bases, the J end by 0 bases, with 11 bases between. This CDR3 has 16 residues. Per germline, CDR1 KGHSH and CDR2 LQKENI. The CDR3 DNA follows: TGTGCCAGCTCACCCGGGTCTCCAACGAACACCGGGGAGCTGTTTTTT. Its translation: CASSPGSPTNTGELFF.

The rearrangement uses TRBV27 and TRBJ2-7; TRBD2 agrees at 9 bases. The germline gives CDR1 MNHEY, CDR2 SMNVEV (reference sequence). V shed 2 bases, J shed 6 bases, and the junction held 8 bases outside the gene matches. The CDR3 covers 15 residues. The CDR3 DNA reads TGTGCCAGCAGTTTACGCGGGACTAGCTACCGCGAGCAGTACTTC. It is translated as CASSLRGTSYREQYF.

The CDR3 is CASSLHGGENGYTF. The DNA of the CDR3 is TGTGCCAGCAGCTTACACGGGGGAGAGAATGGCTACACCTTC. V and J are TRBV7-9 and TRBJ1-2, with a tentative D call TRBD1 (5 bases). Trimming removed 2 bases from V and 6 bases from J, with 13 bases in between. Germline CDR1 SEHNR, CDR2 FQNEAQ (reference sequence). The CDR3 sequence is 14 residues long.

This clone was observed a few times. The chain joins TRBV4-3 to TRBJ2-1, with 9 nucleotides matching TRBD2. Germline lookup yields CDR1 LGHNA and CDR2 YSLEER. Unmatched junction bases numbered 14, after V lost 1 base and J lost 7 bases. The CDR3 covers 18 residues. The CDR3: CASSQGHAGGPGGNEQFF. The DNA for the CDR3 is TGCGCCAGCAGCCAAGGGCACGCGGGGGGGCCCGGGGGGAATGAGCAGTTCTTC.

The V gene is TRBV7-2, the J gene TRBJ1-5; D gene uncertain. With 2 bases removed from V and 6 bases from J, the gap between germline ends came to 11 bases. Germline V gene data show CDR1 as SGHTA and CDR2 as FQGNSA. This CDR3 is 14 amino acids long. CDR3 loop: CASSLREAGQPQHF. The CDR3 DNA sequence: TGTGCCAGCAGCTTAAGGGAGGCTGGTCAGCCCCAGCATTTT.

The gene calls are TRBV4-3 and TRBJ2-7; perhaps TRBD2 as D (6 bases). CDR1 LGHNA and CDR2 YSLEER come from the germline V gene. The CDR3 sequence is 13 residues long. Deletions cut 3 bases from V and 7 bases from J, with 13 bases between. CDR3 residues: CASSQDTSWEQYF. CDR3 sequence (DNA): TGCGCCAGCAGCCAGGACACTAGCTGGGAGCAGTACTTC.

The rearrangement uses TRBV5-1 and TRBJ2-1, with a possible D match to TRBD2 (6 bases). The length of the CDR3 is 16 residues. The V gene lost 2 bases and the J gene lost 2 bases, with 14 bases spanning the gap. CDR1 SGHRS and CDR2 YFSETQ come from the germline V gene. The CDR3 spells CASSFGTGLTYNEQFF. The DNA of the CDR3 is TGCGCCAGCAGCTTTGGGACGGGACTGACCTACAATGAGCAGTTCTTC.

This clone was detected only a few times. The chain has TRBV30 and TRBJ2-7; tentatively, D is TRBD2 (6 bases). Trimming pared 3 bases from V and 0 bases from J, leaving 9 bases between. The germline V gene encodes CDR1 GTSNPN and CDR2 SVGIG (reference sequence). This CDR3 is built from 13 residues. The CDR3 DNA reads TGTGCCTGGAGGGCCGGGAGCTCCTACGAGCAGTACTTC. It is translated as CAWRAGSSYEQYF.

The chain employs TRBV10-3 and TRBJ1-3; D gene uncertain. The germline gives CDR1 ENHRY, CDR2 SYGVKD. The V and J ends lost 9 bases and 4 bases respectively, with 13 bases between them. The CDR3 loop spans 13 amino acids. The CDR3 bases are TGTGCCATGGGTTCGGCGGAGGGAAACACCATATATTTT. Protein product: CAMGSAEGNTIYF.

The CDR3 reads CASSLAWGSGETQYF. In DNA, the CDR3 is TGTGCCAGCAGCTTAGCGTGGGGTAGCGGGGAGACCCAGTACTTC. V is TRBV7-6 and J is TRBJ2-5; 7 nucleotides align to TRBD2. Germline lookup yields CDR1 SGHVS and CDR2 FNYEAQ. Unmatched junction bases numbered 6, after V lost 0 bases and J lost 5 bases. This CDR3 is built from 15 residues.

The genes are TRBV5-5 and TRBJ2-7; 7 bases are a match to TRBD1. Germline V CDR1 and CDR2: SGHKS, YYEKEE (reference sequence). This CDR3 has 13 residues. J gave up 1 base and V 4 bases, and 2 bases lay outside the gene matches. In nucleotides, the CDR3 is TGTGCCAGCAGCCAGACAGGGTCCTACGAGCAGTACTTC. It translates to CASSQTGSYEQYF.

This clone came up once. The V and J genes are TRBV5-5 and TRBJ2-1, with TRBD2 identical over 8 bases. The V and J ends lost 4 bases and 1 base, in that order; junction bases with no gene match: 10. There are 17 residues in the CDR3. From germline, CDR1 is SGHKS and CDR2 YYEKEE (reference sequence). This CDR3 reads CASSPNLAGISYNEQFF. DNA for the CDR3: TGTGCCAGCAGCCCGAACTTAGCGGGGATATCCTACAATGAGCAGTTCTTC.

This clone was seen a few times. The chain is built from TRBV27 and TRBJ1-5; 10 positions agree with TRBD1. V shed 4 bases and J 4 bases; nucleotides not matched to a gene: 7. Germline values: CDR1 MNHEY, CDR2 SMNVEV (reference sequence). CDR3 length: 16 amino acids. DNA for the CDR3: TGTGCCAGCAGTTCCCGGACAGGGGGGGGGAATCAGCCCCAGCATTTT. This encodes CASSSRTGGGNQPQHF.

This clone was observed a handful of times. This chain uses TRBV20-1 with TRBJ2-7; D is unresolved. The CDR3 has 11 amino acids. Germline-derived CDR1 and CDR2 are DFQATT and SNEGSKA (reference sequence). The V end lost 3 bases, the J end lost 3 bases, and 6 bases lay between the germline ends. DNA for the CDR3: TGCAGTGCTAGCCTAGACTACGAGCAGTACTTC. It specifies CSASLDYEQYF.